The rows below give T cell receptor beta chains drawn from one sample of a study of radiotherapy plus CTLA-4 blockade in lung cancer. Produced via immunoSEQ multiplex PCR; TCRdb's table is partial and in-frame only. The repertoire holds about 77,000 clones, nearly 75% seen once, with more than 7.5% in the top ten. The specimen was peripheral blood, collected from a patient treated with radiotherapy plus ipilimumab. The receptors stem from a human donor with non-small cell lung cancer whose response to radiotherapy plus ipilimumab could not be evaluated. Both conserved end residues are part of each CDR3. A D gene is named only where the DNA matches it firmly. Only some rows state a clone size, as once, few, many or a class for expanded clones.

size	D	V	J	DNA	CDR3
.	TRBD2	TRBV19	TRBJ2-3	TGTGCCAGCCCACGGGGGGGATCAGATACGCAGTATTTT	CASPRGGSDTQYF
once	TRBD1	TRBV5-1	TRBJ2-2	TGCGCCAGCAGCTTGTCCCATTCGGGACAGGACACCGGGGAGCTGTTTTTT	CASSLSHSGQDTGELFF
medium-sized	TRBD1	TRBV28	TRBJ1-5	TGTGCCAGCAGTCTACGGGACAGTCCCAATCAGCCCCAGCATTTT	CASSLRDSPNQPQHF
few	.	TRBV28	TRBJ1-1	TGTGCCAGCAGTCGGGCCCCTGGGGGGGAGGGATCTGAAGCTTTCTTT	CASSRAPGGEGSEAFF
.	TRBD2	TRBV10-3	TRBJ2-2	TGTGCCATCAGTGAGTGGTCAAGCGGGGGTAACACCGGGGAGCTGTTTTTT	CAISEWSSGGNTGELFF
.	.	TRBV29-1	TRBJ2-7	TGCAGCGCCGGGGACTCCACCTACGAGCAGTACTTC	CSAGDSTYEQYF
.	TRBD2	TRBV10-3	TRBJ2-7	TGTGCCATCAGCCGGGGCCTAGCGGGAGCCCGCGACGAGCAGTACTTC	CAISRGLAGARDEQYF
.	TRBD2	TRBV5-1	TRBJ2-7	TGCGCCAGCAACCTGGGGGGGGGACTTTCCTACGAGCAGTACTTC	CASNLGGGLSYEQYF
.	.	TRBV7-2	TRBJ2-5	TGTGCCAGCAGCTTACTAGATGGAGAGACCCAGTACTTC	CASSLLDGETQYF
once	.	TRBV11-2	TRBJ1-3	TGTGCCAGCAGCTTAAGCTGGGGAAACACCATATATTTT	CASSLSWGNTIYF
.	.	TRBV6-4	TRBJ2-4	TGTGCCAGCAGTGACCCCGTCAAAAGCAACAGGGAACGCGAAAACATTCAGTACTTC	CASSDPVKSNRERENIQYF
once	TRBD1	TRBV9	TRBJ2-7	TGTGCCAGCAGCCCCCGACAGGGGGTTGAGCAGTACTTC	CASSPRQGVEQYF
.	TRBD1	TRBV19	TRBJ2-3	TGTGCCAGTAGTAGGCGACAGGGGGTTGCGGATACGCAGTATTTT	CASSRRQGVADTQYF
.	.	TRBV6-1	TRBJ1-5	TGTGCCAGCAGTTATGCAGGGAGCAATCAGCCCCAGCATTTT	CASSYAGSNQPQHF
.	.	TRBV18	TRBJ2-1	TGTGCCAGCTCACCAGGGCTAGCCGGTACCTACAATGAGCAGTTCTTC	CASSPGLAGTYNEQFF